This T cell receptor (beta chain) was identified in a study of T cell responses to AZD1222 COVID-19 vaccine. The CDR3 loop spans 16 amino acids. The V gene lost 0 bases and the J gene lost 3 bases, with 14 bases spanning the gap. Looked up from germline, CDR1 is LGHNA and CDR2 is YSLEER. Generated by immunoSEQ multiplex PCR, the TCRdb table keeps only in-frame clones and is missing some. The sample has approximately 73,000 clones; 82% are singletons. The sample here was peripheral blood, taken on day 0 of AZD1222 vaccination. The clonotype was recovered from an adult in good health. J is TRBJ1-1 and V is TRBV4-3; D call uncertain. The CDR3 loop is CASSQDPGRPHTEAFF. CDR3 nucleotides: TGCGCCAGCAGCCAAGACCCGGGCCGCCCGCACACTGAAGCTTTCTTT.